This TCR beta chain was recovered during a study of cytotoxic CD8 clonotypes in ibrutinib-treated CLL. Study as a whole: Per sample, productive templates averaged roughly 230,000 and productive rearrangements averaged approximately 87,000.

The germline CDR1 and CDR2 sequences are MNHEY and SMNVEV (reference sequence). CDR3 length: 17 amino acids. V lost 5 bases and J 0 bases, leaving 18 bases between the germline ends. TCRdb's copy holds only in-frame clones and misses some; the assay was immunoSEQ multiplex PCR. The sample yields a few hundred thousand clones, 80% seen once. Sequencing was performed on PBMCs, taken before ibrutinib treatment. V and J are TRBV27 and TRBJ2-3; D is perhaps TRBD2 (6 bases). This clonotype originated in a human donor with chronic lymphocytic leukemia. CDR3 DNA sequence: TGTGCCAGCAGTAAAAGGATATTAGCGGAAAGCACAGATACGCAGTATTTT. Translated, it gives CASSKRILAESTDTQYF.